Shown below are 2 T cell receptor beta chains from a single sample sequenced in a study of T-cell memory formation after mild COVID-19. TCRdb fed the 5' RACE reads into MiXCR, producing one record per CDR3 protein. The sample has approximately 300,000 distinct CDR3 sequences, approximately 16% seen once. The sequenced sample was PBMCs or a T cell subset sorted from them (not recorded which). These receptors came from a man aged 18 to 29 who had mild COVID-19 (a few samples of this study predate the infection). Cell type and time point are not known.

The chain links TRBV9 to TRBJ2-5; 9 bases are shared with TRBD2. Trimming removed 0 bases from V and 3 bases from J; junction bases left unmatched: 6. CDR1 SGDLS and CDR2 YYNGEE come from the germline V gene. This CDR3 comprises 16 residues. As DNA, the CDR3 is TGTGCCAGCAGCGTAGGTCTAGCGGGGAGCGAAGAGACCCAGTACTTC. Protein: CASSVGLAGSEETQYF.

This clonotype appeared a few times. The rearrangement uses TRBV6-2 or TRBV6-3 and TRBJ2-7; no clear D. This CDR3 is 14 amino acids long. V was cut by 2 bases and J by 3 bases, with 11 bases left in between. CDR1 and CDR2 (germline): MNHEY, SVGEGT. The CDR3 region has the DNA TGTGCCAGCAGTTACCTTGGGCCCAACTACGAGCAGTACGTC. Translated: CASSYLGPNYEQYV.